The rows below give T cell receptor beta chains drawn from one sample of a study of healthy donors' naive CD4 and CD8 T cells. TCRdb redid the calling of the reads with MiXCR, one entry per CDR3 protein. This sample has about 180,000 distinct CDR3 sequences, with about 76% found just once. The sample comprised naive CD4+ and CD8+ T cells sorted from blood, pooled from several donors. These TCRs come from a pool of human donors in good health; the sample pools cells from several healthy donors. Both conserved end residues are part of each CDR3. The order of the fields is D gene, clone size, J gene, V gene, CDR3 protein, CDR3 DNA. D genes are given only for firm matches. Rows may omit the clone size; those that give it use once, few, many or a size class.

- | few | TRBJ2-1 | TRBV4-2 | CASSPYLSSYNEQFF | TGTGCCAGCAGCCCCTATCTGAGCTCCTACAATGAGCAGTTCTTC
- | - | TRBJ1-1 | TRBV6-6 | CASSSISGTEAFF | TGTGCCAGCAGTTCCATCTCGGGCACTGAAGCTTTCTTT
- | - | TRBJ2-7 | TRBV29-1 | CSVGGGESWHEQYF | TGCAGCGTGGGTGGCGGGGAAAGTTGGCACGAGCAGTACTTC
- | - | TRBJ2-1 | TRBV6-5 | CASRPPAVGSLYNEQFF | TGTGCCAGCAGACCCCCCGCCGTGGGCAGCCTCTACAATGAGCAGTTCTTC
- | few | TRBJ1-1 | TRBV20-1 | CSLPVGDTEAFF | TGCAGTCTTCCCGTGGGGGACACTGAAGCTTTCTTT
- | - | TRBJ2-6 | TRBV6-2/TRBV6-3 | CASSPWALGKRGANVLTF | TGTGCCAGCAGTCCCTGGGCTCTAGGGAAGCGTGGGGCCAACGTCCTGACTTTC
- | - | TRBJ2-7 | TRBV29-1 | CSVGLSYEQYF | TGCAGCGTCGGGCTCTCCTACGAGCAGTACTTC
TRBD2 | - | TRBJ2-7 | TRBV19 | CASSRTSDLYEQYF | TGTGCCAGTAGTAGGACTAGCGACCTCTACGAGCAGTACTTC
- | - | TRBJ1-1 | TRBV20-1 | CSAPTVLNTEAFF | TGCAGTGCTCCGACAGTACTGAACACTGAAGCTTTCTTT
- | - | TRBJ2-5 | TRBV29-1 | CSVDSSAQYF | TGCAGCGTTGATAGCAGTGCCCAGTACTTC
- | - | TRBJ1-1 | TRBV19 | CASSGGWGSTEAFF | TGTGCCAGTAGTGGCGGGTGGGGTTCCACTGAAGCTTTCTTT
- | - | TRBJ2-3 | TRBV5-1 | CASSSDNTDTQYF | TGCGCCAGCAGCTCGGACAACACAGATACGCAGTATTTT
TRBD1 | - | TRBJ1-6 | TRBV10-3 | CAISRTGVDNSPLHF | TGTGCCATCAGCCGGACAGGGGTCGATAATTCACCCCTCCACTTT
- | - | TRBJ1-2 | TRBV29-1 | CSVRDDYGYTF | TGCAGCGTACGAGACGACTATGGCTACACCTTC
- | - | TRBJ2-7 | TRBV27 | CASSPLEIGGPYEQYF | TGTGCCAGCAGCCCCTTGGAGATCGGGGGACCCTACGAGCAGTACTTC
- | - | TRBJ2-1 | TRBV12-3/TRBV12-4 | CASSYGGAYNEQFF | TGTGCCAGCAGTTATGGGGGAGCTTACAATGAGCAGTTCTTC
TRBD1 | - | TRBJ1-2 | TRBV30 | CARTTGSSYGYTF | TGTGCCCGTACGACAGGGTCCAGCTATGGCTACACCTTC
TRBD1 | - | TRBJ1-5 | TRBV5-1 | CASSLGGTGENQPQHF | TGCGCCAGCAGCTTGGGAGGGACAGGGGAGAATCAGCCCCAGCATTTT
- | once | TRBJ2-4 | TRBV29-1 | CSVWGLAKNIQYF | TGCAGCGTGTGGGGTCTAGCCAAAAACATTCAGTACTTC
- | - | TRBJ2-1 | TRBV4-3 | CASSQEWGLAPSYNEQFF | TGCGCCAGCAGCCAAGAATGGGGTCTAGCCCCAAGTTACAATGAGCAGTTCTTC
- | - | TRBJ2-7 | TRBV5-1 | CASSLVAGSSYEQYF | TGCGCCAGCAGCTTAGTGGCGGGATCATCCTACGAGCAGTACTTC
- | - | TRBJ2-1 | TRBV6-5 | CASSYSDSANEQFF | TGTGCCAGCAGTTACTCGGACAGTGCCAATGAGCAGTTCTTC
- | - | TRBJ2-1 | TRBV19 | CASSIGVAANNEQFF | TGTGCCAGTAGTATAGGGGTAGCGGCCAACAATGAGCAGTTCTTC
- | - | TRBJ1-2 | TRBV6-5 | CASSPDGSYGYTF | TGTGCCAGCAGCCCCGACGGATCCTATGGCTACACCTTC
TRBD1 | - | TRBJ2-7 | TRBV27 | CASSAPGQGVGEQYF | TGTGCCAGCAGTGCACCGGGACAGGGAGTGGGGGAGCAGTACTTC
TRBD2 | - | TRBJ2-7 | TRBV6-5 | CASSYDPGLAGYEQYF | TGTGCCAGCAGTTACGATCCGGGACTAGCGGGATACGAGCAGTACTTC
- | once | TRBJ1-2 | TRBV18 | CASSDLDSANYGYTF | TGTGCCAGCTCTGACCTCGACAGTGCTAACTATGGCTACACCTTC
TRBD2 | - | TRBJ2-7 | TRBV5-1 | CASSLAGLSYEQYF | TGCGCCAGCAGCTTAGCGGGACTATCCTACGAGCAGTACTTC
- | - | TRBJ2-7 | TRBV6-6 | CASVDSGTYEQYF | TGTGCCAGCGTAGATAGCGGCACCTACGAGCAGTACTTC
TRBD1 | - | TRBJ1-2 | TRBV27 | CASSLGQGYYGYTF | TGTGCCAGCAGTTTGGGACAGGGGTACTATGGCTACACCTTC
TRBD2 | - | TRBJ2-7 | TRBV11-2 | CASSPGLAGVSYEQYF | TGTGCCAGCAGTCCTGGACTAGCGGGAGTCTCCTACGAGCAGTACTTC
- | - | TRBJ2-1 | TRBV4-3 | CASSQDAAGNNEQFF | TGCGCCAGCAGCCAAGACGCCGCAGGGAACAATGAGCAGTTCTTC
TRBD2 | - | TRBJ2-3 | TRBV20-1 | CSARDLRTSGSTDTQYF | TGCAGTGCTAGAGATCTTCGGACTAGCGGGAGTACAGATACGCAGTATTTT
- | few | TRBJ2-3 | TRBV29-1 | CSVSGRSTDTQYF | TGCAGCGTTAGCGGGCGTAGCACAGATACGCAGTATTTT
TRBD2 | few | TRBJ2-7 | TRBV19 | CASSIASGLYEQYF | TGTGCCAGTAGTATAGCTAGCGGACTATACGAGCAGTACTTC
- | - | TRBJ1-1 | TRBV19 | CASSIGRATEAFF | TGTGCCAGTAGTATAGGCAGAGCCACTGAAGCTTTCTTT
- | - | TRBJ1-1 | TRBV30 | CAWSVLGDTEAFF | TGTGCCTGGAGTGTACTAGGGGACACTGAAGCTTTCTTT
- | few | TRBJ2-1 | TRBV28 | CASSADLGVQFF | TGTGCCAGCAGTGCGGACTTGGGGGTGCAGTTCTTC
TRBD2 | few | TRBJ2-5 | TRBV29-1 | CSVTSGNVETQYF | TGCAGCGTGACTAGCGGGAACGTAGAGACCCAGTACTTC
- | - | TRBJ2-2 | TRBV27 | CASSLSSGNTGELFF | TGTGCCAGCAGTTTATCGAGTGGGAACACCGGGGAGCTGTTTTTT
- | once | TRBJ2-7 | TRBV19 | CASSIEDITSYEQYF | TGTGCCAGTAGTATAGAGGACATTACCTCCTACGAGCAGTACTTC
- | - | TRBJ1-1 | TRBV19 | CASSIAKKNTEAFF | TGTGCCAGTAGTATTGCTAAGAAGAACACTGAAGCTTTCTTT
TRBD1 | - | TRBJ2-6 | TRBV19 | CASSIGRQGAKTGANVLTF | TGTGCCAGTAGTATCGGACGACAGGGGGCAAAGACTGGGGCCAACGTCCTGACTTTC
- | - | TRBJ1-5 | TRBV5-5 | CASSGENSNQPQHF | TGTGCCAGCAGCGGGGAGAATAGCAATCAGCCCCAGCATTTT
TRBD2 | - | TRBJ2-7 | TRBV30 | CAWSKGGGTLGEQYF | TGTGCCTGGAGTAAAGGCGGGGGAACTTTAGGGGAGCAGTACTTC
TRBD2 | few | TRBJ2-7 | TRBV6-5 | CASSYLRTSGAYEQYF | TGTGCCAGCAGTTACCTAAGGACTAGCGGAGCTTACGAGCAGTACTTC
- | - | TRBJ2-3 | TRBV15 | CATSRDPGGTDTQYF | TGTGCCACCAGCAGAGATCCAGGGGGCACAGATACGCAGTATTTT
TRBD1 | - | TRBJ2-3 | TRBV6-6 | CASRGGQGTDTQYF | TGTGCCAGCAGGGGCGGACAGGGCACAGATACGCAGTATTTT
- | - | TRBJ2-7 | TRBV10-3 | CAISATFYEQYF | TGTGCCATCAGCGCGACGTTCTACGAGCAGTACTTC
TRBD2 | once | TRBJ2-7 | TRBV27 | CASSRLAGTLYEQYF | TGTGCCAGCAGTCGACTAGCGGGGACTCTCTACGAGCAGTACTTC
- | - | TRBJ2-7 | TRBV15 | CATSRDTPPVEQYF | TGTGCCACCAGCAGAGATACTCCGCCGGTAGAGCAGTACTTC
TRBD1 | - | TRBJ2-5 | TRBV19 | CASSRPPGQGETQYF | TGTGCCAGTAGCCGCCCTCCGGGACAGGGGGAGACCCAGTACTTC
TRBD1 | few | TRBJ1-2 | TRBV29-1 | CSALGDRVNGYTF | TGCAGCGCTTTAGGGGACAGGGTTAACGGCTACACCTTC